These T cell receptor beta chains were read from a single sample in a study of blood T cells in healthy people across ages. TCRdb recomputed calls from the 5' RACE reads with MiXCR, one row per CDR3 protein. The sample shows 600,000 or so distinct CDR3 sequences, approximately 30% of them seen only once. Material for sequencing was blood. These receptor sequences come from an elderly woman in good health. Both conserved end residues are part of each CDR3. A D gene is named only where the DNA matches it firmly. Rows may omit the clone size; those that give it use once, few, many or a size class.

size: NA
J: TRBJ2-7
length: 13
D: NA
V: TRBV29-1
DNA: TGCAGCGTACCTGGACTACCCGTTTACGAGCAGTACTTC
CDR3: CSVPGLPVYEQYF

size: once
J: TRBJ2-3
length: 13
D: NA
V: TRBV12-3/TRBV12-4
DNA: TGTACCAGCAGCCGCACACACGGAGATATGCAGTATTTT
CDR3: CTSSRTHGDMQYF

size: medium-sized
J: TRBJ2-7
length: 14
D: NA
V: TRBV5-1
DNA: TGCGCCAGCAGCTTGATGGGGGCTTCATACGAGCAGTACTTC
CDR3: CASSLMGASYEQYF

size: NA
J: TRBJ2-5
length: 14
D: NA
V: TRBV2
DNA: TGTACCAGCAGGAAGGGTGAGGGTTCAGAGACCCAGTACTTC
CDR3: CTSRKGEGSETQYF

size: many
J: TRBJ2-5
length: 14
D: TRBD2
V: TRBV20-1
DNA: TGCAGTGCTAGAGACGCCGGGGGGGCGGAGACCCAGTACTTC
CDR3: CSARDAGGAETQYF

size: NA
J: TRBJ2-7
length: 15
D: NA
V: TRBV9
DNA: TGTGCCAGCAGCGTAGGGGGAGGGGGGGCTTCCGAGCAGTACTTC
CDR3: CASSVGGGGASEQYF

size: NA
J: TRBJ2-5
length: 15
D: NA
V: TRBV7-9
DNA: TGCGCCAGCAGCTTACGATTGGGGTCCCAGGAGGCCCAGTACTTC
CDR3: CASSLRLGSQEAQYF

size: few
J: TRBJ2-3
length: 14
D: NA
V: TRBV11-2
DNA: TGTGCCAGCAGCCCTGCGGGTCGCGTCGATACGCAGTATTTT
CDR3: CASSPAGRVDTQYF

size: few
J: TRBJ2-2
length: 16
D: NA
V: TRBV15
DNA: TGTGCCACCAGCATCGGACGGGGGGCGGGCACCGGGGAGCTGTTTTTT
CDR3: CATSIGRGAGTGELFF

size: many
J: TRBJ2-7
length: 15
D: TRBD2
V: TRBV20-1
DNA: TGCAGTGCTTACGGGACCGGGACTAGCGGGTACGAGCAGTACTTC
CDR3: CSAYGTGTSGYEQYF

size: NA
J: TRBJ1-2
length: 11
D: NA
V: TRBV20-1
DNA: TGCAGTGCTGACCCCGGGACCCCTTCCACCTTC
CDR3: CSADPGTPSTF

size: NA
J: TRBJ2-3
length: 15
D: TRBD2
V: TRBV29-1
DNA: TGCAGCGTGATGGGCTCTAGCGGGGGTTCAGATACGCAGTATTTT
CDR3: CSVMGSSGGSDTQYF

size: many
J: TRBJ1-1
length: 16
D: TRBD1
V: TRBV4-3
DNA: TGCGCCAGCAGCCAAGCTATGACAGGGAGCGACACTGAAGCTTTCTTT
CDR3: CASSQAMTGSDTEAFF

size: NA
J: TRBJ2-2
length: 18
D: TRBD2
V: TRBV9
DNA: TGTGCCAGCAGCGTAGTTCCTAGCGGGGGGGCGAGGACCGGGGAGCTGTTTTTT
CDR3: CASSVVPSGGARTGELFF

size: many
J: TRBJ2-7
length: 13
D: TRBD2
V: TRBV24-1
DNA: TGTGCCACCAGTGATCCGGGGGGCTACGAGCAGTACTTC
CDR3: CATSDPGGYEQYF

size: NA
J: TRBJ2-1
length: 15
D: NA
V: TRBV5-1
DNA: TGCGCCAGCAGCTTGGAGCTAGCCCCCTACAATGAGCAGTTCTTC
CDR3: CASSLELAPYNEQFF

size: NA
J: TRBJ1-2
length: 13
D: TRBD1
V: TRBV7-3
DNA: TGTGCCAGCAGCGCCGGACAGGGGGTTGGCTACACCTTC
CDR3: CASSAGQGVGYTF

size: many
J: TRBJ2-3
length: 13
D: TRBD2
V: TRBV19
DNA: TGTGCCAGTACCCCGGGGGGAACAGATACGCAGTATTTT
CDR3: CASTPGGTDTQYF

size: NA
J: TRBJ2-4
length: 19
D: TRBD2
V: TRBV5-4
DNA: TGTGCCAGCAGCCCGGGGCGGGGGTTGCGGGGGGGAGCCAAAAACATTCAGTACTTC
CDR3: CASSPGRGLRGGAKNIQYF

size: NA
J: TRBJ2-3
length: 14
D: NA
V: TRBV11-1
DNA: TGTGCCAGCGGCCCAAATGACAGCGGCGATACGCAGTATTTT
CDR3: CASGPNDSGDTQYF

size: NA
J: TRBJ1-2
length: 14
D: NA
V: TRBV20-1
DNA: TGCTGTGCTAGAGAGGCAACGGTGGTCTATGGCTACACCTTC
CDR3: CCAREATVVYGYTF

size: many
J: TRBJ2-3
length: 10
D: NA
V: TRBV29-1
DNA: TGCAGCGTTGAGGAAGATACGCAGTATTTT
CDR3: CSVEEDTQYF

size: NA
J: TRBJ2-4
length: 16
D: TRBD2
V: TRBV20-1
DNA: TGCAGTGCTAGAGTTGCCAGCGGGGGGGCCAAAAACATTCAGTACTTC
CDR3: CSARVASGGAKNIQYF

size: many
J: TRBJ1-2
length: 17
D: TRBD1
V: TRBV6-5
DNA: TGTGCCAGCAGTTGGGACAGGGATTTTATTCGGCCGGGTGGCTACACCTTC
CDR3: CASSWDRDFIRPGGYTF

size: few
J: TRBJ2-7
length: 12
D: NA
V: TRBV7-9
DNA: TGTGCCAGCAGCTCCGACTGGCACGAGCAGTACTTC
CDR3: CASSSDWHEQYF

size: few
J: TRBJ1-6
length: 14
D: NA
V: TRBV20-1
DNA: TGCAGTGCTGGTGTCGGGGGACAATATTCACCCCTCCACTTT
CDR3: CSAGVGGQYSPLHF

size: NA
J: TRBJ2-1
length: 15
D: TRBD2
V: TRBV20-1
DNA: TGCAGTGCTAGTCCACTAGCGAATTCCTACAATGAGCAGTTCTTC
CDR3: CSASPLANSYNEQFF

size: NA
J: TRBJ1-1
length: 15
D: TRBD1
V: TRBV7-8
DNA: TGTGCCAGCAGCCCCCCGGGACAGGCGGAAACTGAAGCTTTCTTT
CDR3: CASSPPGQAETEAFF

size: NA
J: TRBJ1-1
length: 11
D: NA
V: TRBV28
DNA: TGTGCCAGCACCGTGAACACTGAAGCTTTCTTT
CDR3: CASTVNTEAFF

size: NA
J: TRBJ2-3
length: 15
D: TRBD2
V: TRBV10-3
DNA: TGTACCATCAGTGAACGAGCGGGGGGGCCAGATACGCAGTATTTT
CDR3: CTISERAGGPDTQYF

size: NA
J: TRBJ2-7
length: 13
D: NA
V: TRBV20-1
DNA: TGCAGTGCTAGGCGGGACAGACCCTACGAGCAGTACTTC
CDR3: CSARRDRPYEQYF

size: NA
J: TRBJ1-2
length: 13
D: NA
V: TRBV28
DNA: NA
CDR3: CASSPRDWGMGTF

size: few
J: TRBJ2-3
length: 16
D: TRBD2
V: TRBV7-6
DNA: TGTGCCAGCAGCCGCGCGGGCGGGGGGACAACAGATACGCAGTATTTT
CDR3: CASSRAGGGTTDTQYF

size: NA
J: TRBJ2-5
length: 13
D: NA
V: TRBV28
DNA: TGTGCCAGCAGCTCCCATCATCAAGAGACCCAGTACTTC
CDR3: CASSSHHQETQYF

size: NA
J: TRBJ2-5
length: 15
D: NA
V: TRBV20-1
DNA: TGCAGTGCTAGATTACTAGGGAATGAACGGGAGACCCAGTACTTC
CDR3: CSARLLGNERETQYF

size: few
J: TRBJ1-1
length: 12
D: NA
V: TRBV12-3/TRBV12-4
DNA: TGTGCCAGCACCATAGGGTGGACTGAAGCTTTCTTT
CDR3: CASTIGWTEAFF

size: many
J: TRBJ1-2
length: 16
D: NA
V: TRBV12-3/TRBV12-4
DNA: TGTGCCAGCAATGGGGTGGGATTCCAACTCGGGTATGGCTACACCTTC
CDR3: CASNGVGFQLGYGYTF

size: NA
J: TRBJ1-2
length: 15
D: NA
V: TRBV12-3/TRBV12-4
DNA: TGTGCCAGCAGTGAGGGACTCCTGATGGTATCGAGCTACACCTTC
CDR3: CASSEGLLMVSSYTF

size: few
J: TRBJ2-1
length: 15
D: NA
V: TRBV19
DNA: TGTGCCAGTAGTATAGTTGCCCGAACCTACAATGAGCAGTTCTTC
CDR3: CASSIVARTYNEQFF

size: many
J: TRBJ1-4
length: 16
D: NA
V: TRBV7-2
DNA: TGTGCCAGCAGCATAAATCGCCCTGGGGCTAATGAAAAACTGTTTTTT
CDR3: CASSINRPGANEKLFF

size: few
J: TRBJ1-5
length: 15
D: NA
V: TRBV20-1
DNA: TGCAGTGCTAGTCGGGACGGGGGAACAAGTCAGCCCCAGCATTTT
CDR3: CSASRDGGTSQPQHF

size: many
J: TRBJ2-1
length: 15
D: TRBD2
V: TRBV7-2
DNA: TGTGCCAGCAGCGCTGATAGCGGGGCGGACAATGAGCAGTTCTTC
CDR3: CASSADSGADNEQFF

size: NA
J: TRBJ1-3
length: 13
D: NA
V: TRBV7-9
DNA: TGTGCCAGCACTCCGGGCGCTGGAAACACCATATATTTT
CDR3: CASTPGAGNTIYF

size: many
J: TRBJ2-7
length: 17
D: TRBD2
V: TRBV6-5
DNA: TGTGCCAGCAGCACCCGGACTAGCGGGGGCTTCTCCTACGAGCAGTACTTC
CDR3: CASSTRTSGGFSYEQYF

size: NA
J: TRBJ2-1
length: 15
D: TRBD2
V: TRBV7-2
DNA: TGTGCCGGCAGCTTACAGCGGGGGGGTAGAAATGAGCAGTTCTTC
CDR3: CAGSLQRGGRNEQFF

size: NA
J: TRBJ1-2
length: 16
D: NA
V: TRBV7-2
DNA: TGTGCCAGCAGCTTAGCGAGCGCGGGACTCAACTATGGCTACACCTTC
CDR3: CASSLASAGLNYGYTF

size: many
J: TRBJ2-7
length: 15
D: NA
V: TRBV4-2
DNA: TGTGCCAGCAGTCGGGCAGTAGCCAGCTCCTACGAGCAGTACTTC
CDR3: CASSRAVASSYEQYF

size: many
J: TRBJ1-5
length: 15
D: NA
V: TRBV10-3
DNA: TGTGCCATTTCCCCCCGGCAGGGTAGCAATCAGCCCCAGCATTTT
CDR3: CAISPRQGSNQPQHF

size: NA
J: TRBJ2-3
length: 14
D: NA
V: TRBV12-3/TRBV12-4
DNA: TGTGCCAGCCTAATGAGAGTGCCAGCAGATATGGAATATTTT
CDR3: CASLMRVPADMEYF

size: once
J: TRBJ2-3
length: 14
D: NA
V: TRBV20-1
DNA: TGCAGTGCTAATAGGGGCCCTAGCACAGATACGCAGTATTTT
CDR3: CSANRGPSTDTQYF

size: few
J: TRBJ1-1
length: 13
D: NA
V: TRBV20-1
DNA: TGCAGTGCTAGTCGAGGGAGGGGGACTGAAGCTTTCTTT
CDR3: CSASRGRGTEAFF

size: many
J: TRBJ2-7
length: 16
D: NA
V: TRBV20-1
DNA: TGCAGTGCTAGAGGGGTGGCGGGGGCGTCCGGCTACGAGCAGTACTTC
CDR3: CSARGVAGASGYEQYF